The sample holds a few counts of the clone carrying this T cell receptor (beta chain). The data were taken from a study of CD8+ T cells in alopecia areata. Germline assignment: CDR1 SEHNR and CDR2 FQNEAQ (reference sequence). CDR3 size: 15 residues. V was clipped by 0 bases and J by 7 bases; unmatched bases: 2. In each case, RNA was isolated and then reverse transcribed into cDNA as the sequencing template. TCRdb's copy holds only in-frame clones and misses some; the assay was immunoSEQ multiplex PCR. The top ten clones hold more than 0.4% of a sample with some 240,000 clones, 57% of them seen once. This receptor was identified in a human donor with alopecia areata. V is TRBV7-9 and J is TRBJ1-4, with TRBD1 matching 10 bases. This specimen was CD4+ T cells sorted from blood, taken at week 0. CDR3 amino acids: CASSLAGTGVEKLFF. The CDR3 region has the DNA TGTGCCAGCAGCTTAGCCGGGACAGGGGTTGAAAAACTGTTTTTT.